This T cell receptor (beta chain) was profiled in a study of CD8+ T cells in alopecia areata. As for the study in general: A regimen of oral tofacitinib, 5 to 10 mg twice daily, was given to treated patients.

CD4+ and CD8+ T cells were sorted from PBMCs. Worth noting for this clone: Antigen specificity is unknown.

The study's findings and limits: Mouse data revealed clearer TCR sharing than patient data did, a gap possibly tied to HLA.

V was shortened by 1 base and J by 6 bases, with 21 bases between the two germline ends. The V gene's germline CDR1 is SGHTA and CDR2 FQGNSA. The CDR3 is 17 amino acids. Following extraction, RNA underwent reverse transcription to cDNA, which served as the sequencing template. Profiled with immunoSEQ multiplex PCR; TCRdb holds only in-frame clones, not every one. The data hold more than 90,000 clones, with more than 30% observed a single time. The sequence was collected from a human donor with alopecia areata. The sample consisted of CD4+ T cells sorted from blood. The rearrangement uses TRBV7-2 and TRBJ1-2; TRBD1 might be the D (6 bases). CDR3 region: CASSLEFGTLSTNGYTF. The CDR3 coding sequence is TGTGCCAGCAGCTTAGAATTCGGGACATTATCCACTAATGGCTACACCTTC.